The next 31 T cell receptor beta chains were all read from a single sample in a study of blood T cell repertoires in COVID-19. The protocol was immunoSEQ multiplex PCR, while the TCRdb copy is restricted to in-frame clones and leaves out a portion. Among 150,000 to 200,000 clones listed, approximately 88% were seen once. Sequenced material: peripheral blood. The receptors were sampled from a woman aged 25 to 39 with acute or convalescent COVID-19.

The chain uses TRBV5-5 and TRBJ2-3; D is possibly TRBD2 (6 bases). The germline V and J ends were trimmed by 4 bases and 9 bases, with 18 bases remaining between them. The germline V gene has CDR1 SGHKS and CDR2 YYEKEE (reference sequence). The CDR3 loop spans 14 amino acids. CDR3 loop: CASSVGRRRDTQYF. The DNA of the CDR3 is TGTGCCAGCAGCGTAGGGAGACGGCGGGACACGCAGTATTTT.

The chain links TRBV6-2 or TRBV6-3 to TRBJ1-3, with a possible D match to TRBD1 (5 bases). Germline assignment: CDR1 MNHEY and CDR2 SVGEGT. V was shortened by 3 bases and J by 10 bases, with 16 bases between the two germline ends. CDR3 length equals 14 residues. The CDR3 reads CASSYGAGFLTIYF. The CDR3 coding sequence is TGTGCCAGCAGTTATGGGGCAGGGTTCTTGACCATATATTTT.

This chain's CDR3 is CASTVAGARINEQFF. CDR3 coding DNA: TGTGCCAGCACCGTCGCGGGAGCTAGAATCAATGAGCAGTTCTTC. The rearrangement uses TRBV28 and TRBJ2-1, with TRBD2 matching over 7 bases. Looked up from germline, CDR1 is MDHEN and CDR2 is SYDVKM. The CDR3 covers 15 residues. V dropped 7 bases and J dropped 6; count of bases not matched to a gene: 12.

The chain has TRBV19 and TRBJ2-2; 7 positions match TRBD2. This CDR3 is 19 amino acids long. V gave up 8 bases and J gave up 4 bases; unmatched junction bases: 22. Germline CDR1 and CDR2: LNHDA and SQIVND (reference sequence). CDR3 DNA sequence: TGTGCCAGTGGATCCCCTAGAACAGCCGGGAGGACCGCCACCGGGGAGCTGTTTTTT. Its translation is CASGSPRTAGRTATGELFF.

This clone was detected only once. The genes are TRBV19 and TRBJ1-6; a possible D gene is TRBD1 (5 bases). The germline V and J ends were trimmed by 6 bases and 9 bases, with 21 bases remaining between them. The CDR3 runs 16 residues. Germline values: CDR1 LNHDA, CDR2 SQIVND (reference sequence). CDR3 in DNA: TGTGCCAGTAGCAGACAACGGACGGGAGGGGCTTCACCCCTCCACTTT. Amino acids: CASSRQRTGGASPLHF.

The chain is built from TRBV3-1 (or the pseudogene TRBV3-2) and TRBJ1-5; 12 bases line up with TRBD1. The germline V gene encodes CDR1 LGHDT and CDR2 YNNKEL (reference sequence). This CDR3 spans 16 amino acids. Trimming cost V 4 bases and J 7 bases; bases outside gene matches: 8. The CDR3: CASSPGTGGSGQPQHF. For the CDR3, the DNA is TGTGCCAGCAGCCCGGGGACAGGGGGCTCAGGGCAGCCCCAGCATTTT.

The chain joins TRBV3-1 (or the pseudogene TRBV3-2) to TRBJ2-7; perhaps TRBD2 as D (5 bases). Deletions cut 1 base from V and 4 bases from J, with 14 bases between. From germline, CDR1 is LGHDT and CDR2 YNNKEL (reference sequence). This CDR3 contains 15 residues. CDR3 region: CASSQVPGMGYEQYF. The CDR3 nucleotides read TGTGCCAGCAGCCAAGTCCCGGGGATGGGGTACGAGCAGTACTTC.

The genes are TRBV28 and TRBJ1-4; TRBD1 might be the D (6 bases). The V and J ends lost 6 bases and 7 bases respectively, with 9 bases between them. Germline CDR1 reads MDHEN; CDR2 reads SYDVKM. The CDR3 contains 12 residues. CDR3 nucleotide sequence: TGTGCCAGCAGACAGGGTGGTGAAAAACTGTTTTTT. Its protein product is CASRQGGEKLFF.

This clone occurred a few times. V gene TRBV2 combines with J gene TRBJ2-1; TRBD2 might be the D (6 bases). The CDR3 spans 14 residues. V was cut by 4 bases and J by 10 bases, with 17 bases left in between. Germline-derived CDR1 and CDR2 are SNHLY and FYNNEI. This CDR3 reads CASSVDAGSGEQFF. CDR3 nucleotide sequence: TGTGCCAGCAGTGTAGATGCCGGGAGCGGAGAGCAGTTCTTC.

This clone was counted only a few times. This chain links TRBV5-1 with TRBJ2-3; 7 bases fit TRBD1. This CDR3 spans 14 amino acids. V shed 4 bases and J 4 bases; nucleotides not matched to a gene: 6. Germline loops: CDR1 SGHRS, CDR2 YFSETQ. This chain's CDR3 is CASSPNRGSDTQYF. CDR3 sequence (DNA): TGCGCCAGCAGCCCAAACAGGGGATCAGATACGCAGTATTTT.

The rearrangement joins TRBV28 to TRBJ1-4, with D unresolved. This CDR3 has 14 amino acids. Germline V gene sequence: CDR1 MDHEN, CDR2 SYDVKM. Trimming left V 5 bases short and J 0 bases short, with 7 bases between. CDR3 amino acids: CASSPSATNEKLFF. The CDR3 region has the DNA TGTGCCAGCAGTCCTTCGGCAACTAATGAAAAACTGTTTTTT.

V gene TRBV7-8 combines with J gene TRBJ1-1; 7 nucleotides align to TRBD1. This CDR3 has 13 residues. The trim removed 6 bases at V and 4 bases at J, leaving 5 bases unmatched. Germline assignment: CDR1 SGHVS and CDR2 FQNEAQ. In DNA form, the CDR3 reads TGTGCCAGCAGTCCATACAGGGGCACTGAAGCTTTCTTT. Its protein is CASSPYRGTEAFF.

The rearrangement uses TRBV7-9 and TRBJ2-7, with 8 bases lining up with TRBD2. V was clipped by 3 bases and J by 9 bases; unmatched bases: 13. Germline V gene sequence: CDR1 SEHNR, CDR2 FQNEAQ (reference sequence). This CDR3 contains 15 residues. The CDR3 region has the DNA TGTGCCAGCAGCTTGGGAACTAGCGGAATAGCCCTGCAGTACTTC. It translates to CASSLGTSGIALQYF.

A single count supports this clone. The chain links TRBV19 to TRBJ2-5, with a weak D call TRBD2 (5 bases). Per germline, CDR1 LNHDA and CDR2 SQIVND (reference sequence). The CDR3 totals 12 residues. Trimming shortened V by 8 bases and J by 2 bases, and 9 bases separated the two germline ends. The CDR3 nucleotides read TGTGCCAGTGGGAGAGCTCAAGAGACCCAGTACTTC. It specifies CASGRAQETQYF.

The chain links TRBV10-3 to TRBJ2-1; TRBD2 aligns across 8 bases. Looked up from germline, CDR1 is ENHRY and CDR2 is SYGVKD. Trimming took 4 bases from V and 7 from J; bases not matched to a gene: 9. This CDR3 spans 15 amino acids. The CDR3 loop reads CAISVAGSRINEQFF. The CDR3 region has the DNA TGTGCCATCAGTGTAGCGGGGTCGAGAATAAATGAGCAGTTCTTC.

The V gene is TRBV20-1, the J gene TRBJ2-1, with D uncertain. The CDR3 has 10 amino acids. The V and J ends lost 5 bases and 5 bases respectively, with 4 bases between them. In germline, CDR1 is DFQATT, CDR2 SNEGSKA (reference sequence). The CDR3 loop is CSASNNEQFF. CDR3 DNA: TGCAGTGCTTCCAACAATGAGCAGTTCTTC.

In its sample, this clone was seen a few times. J is TRBJ2-1 and V is TRBV6-1, with unresolved D. This CDR3 has 15 residues. CDR1 and CDR2 from the germline V gene are MNHNS and SASEGT. Trimming took 1 base from V and 3 from J, leaving 10 bases between them. The CDR3 DNA follows: TGTGCCAGCAGTGAAGGGGCGAACTTCTACAATGAGCAGTTCTTC. This sequence encodes CASSEGANFYNEQFF.

The gene calls are TRBV12-2 and TRBJ2-2; the table names TRBD2, a call not compared with the DNA. TRBV12-2 is flagged as a pseudogene. This CDR3 region has 11 residues. CDR3 amino acids: CASLFSVELFF. Here the CDR3 DNA reads TGTGCAAGCCTCTTCTCCGTGGAGCTGTTTTTT.

The rearrangement joins TRBV5-1 to TRBJ1-1; D perhaps matches TRBD1 (5 bases). Germline V gene lookup returns CDR1 SGHRS and CDR2 YFSETQ. CDR3 length: 16 amino acids. V was shortened by 1 base and J by 2 bases, with 15 bases between the two germline ends. The CDR3 loop reads CASSLWEGRGNTEAFF. The CDR3 DNA sequence: TGCGCCAGCAGCTTGTGGGAGGGACGGGGAAACACTGAAGCTTTCTTT.

This clone was counted between two and nine times. The V and J genes are TRBV19 and TRBJ1-6, with unresolved D. Per the germline V gene, CDR1 is LNHDA and CDR2 is SQIVND (reference sequence). The V and J ends lost 5 bases and 7 bases respectively, with 12 bases between them. The CDR3 totals 14 residues. Written as DNA, the CDR3 is TGTGCCAGTAGTTATGGAGGAGGGAATTCACCCCTCCACTTT. The encoded protein is CASSYGGGNSPLHF. Full variable domain (remainder filled in from reference TRBV19 and TRBJ1-6): DGGITQSPKYLFRKEGQNVTLSCEQNLNHDAMYWYRQDPGQGLRLIYYSQIVNDFQKGDIAEGYSVSREKKESFPLTVTSAQKNPTAFYLCASSYGGGNSPLHFGNGTRLTVT.

The chain has TRBV18 and TRBJ1-1; D not resolved. This CDR3 has 16 residues. V was pared by 2 bases and J by 3 bases, with 16 bases between. Germline V gives CDR1 KGHSH, CDR2 LQKENI. The CDR3 coding sequence is TGTGCCAGCTCACCAGGTCTCGAGGCGCGCCACACTGAAGCTTTCTTT. Its translation is CASSPGLEARHTEAFF.

The chain carries TRBV15 and TRBJ1-1; 7 bases agree with TRBD1. The CDR3 is 12 amino acids. The V gene end was trimmed by 1 base and the J gene end by 7 bases; junction bases not matched to a gene: 0. The germline V gene encodes CDR1 LNHNV and CDR2 YYDKDF (reference sequence). This CDR3 reads CATSRGQGEAFF. In nucleotides, the CDR3 is TGTGCCACCAGCAGAGGACAGGGTGAAGCTTTCTTT. Full variable domain (outside the CDR3, taken from reference TRBV15 and TRBJ1-1): DAMVIQNPRYQVTQFGKPVTLSCSQTLNHNVMYWYQQKSSQAPKLLFHYYDKDFNNEADTPDNFQSRRPNTSFCFLDIRSPGLGDTAMYLCATSRGQGEAFFGQGTRLTVV.

The CDR3 DNA follows: TGTGCCAGTAGTAGGGGACTGTGGGCAGATCAGCCCCAGCATTTT. Protein sequence: CASSRGLWADQPQHF. The chain carries TRBV19 and TRBJ1-5; a possible D gene is TRBD1 (5 bases). V was shortened by 4 bases and J by 5 bases, with 15 bases between the two germline ends. The CDR3 consists of 15 residues. The germline V gene has CDR1 LNHDA and CDR2 SQIVND (reference sequence).

This clone was detected once. The gene calls are TRBV21-1 and TRBJ2-7; the table assigns TRBD2, which was not confirmed against the DNA. TRBV21-1 is a pseudogene locus. This CDR3 is built from 9 residues. CDR3 in amino acids: CASSEGAYF. The CDR3 DNA reads TGTGCCAGCAGCGAGGGTGCGTACTTC.

This clone was found a few times. V usage is TRBV3-1 (or the pseudogene TRBV3-2) and J usage is TRBJ2-1, with D possibly being TRBD2 (6 bases). Trimming shortened V by 4 bases and J by 12 bases, and 22 bases separated the two germline ends. There are 15 residues in the CDR3. Germline loops: CDR1 LGHDT, CDR2 YNNKEL (reference sequence). CDR3: CASSPRGPSGGWQFF. The CDR3 region has the DNA TGTGCCAGCAGCCCCCGCGGTCCCTCCGGAGGGTGGCAGTTCTTC.

The chain employs TRBV6-5 and TRBJ1-4; 7 bases fit TRBD1. Germline assignment: CDR1 MNHEY and CDR2 SVGAGI. Trimming took 7 bases from V and 8 from J; bases not matched to a gene: 10. The CDR3 is 14 amino acids. CDR3 sequence reads: CASMSRGAREKLFF. The CDR3, as DNA: TGTGCCAGCATGTCCAGGGGGGCGCGGGAAAAACTGTTTTTT.

The chain links TRBV9 to TRBJ2-1; the D gene is possibly TRBD2 (5 bases). In germline, CDR1 is SGDLS, CDR2 YYNGEE. Trimming shortened V by 3 bases and J by 0 bases, and 13 bases separated the two germline ends. This CDR3 is built from 16 residues. In DNA form, the CDR3 reads TGTGCCAGCAGCGCCGGACTTGGAAGCTCCTACAATGAGCAGTTCTTC. Translated, it gives CASSAGLGSSYNEQFF.

This chain links TRBV7-8 with TRBJ1-6; no clear D. The CDR3 runs 14 residues. V lost 3 bases to trimming and J lost 7 bases, with 10 bases between them. Germline CDR1 is SGHVS and CDR2 is FQNEAQ. CDR3 in DNA: TGTGCCAGCAGCTTCAACAGTAAGAATTCACCCCTCCACTTT. The encoded protein is CASSFNSKNSPLHF.

On this clone: This sample also contains other DNA sequences that code for the same CDR3. This rearrangement joins TRBV19 to TRBJ2-1, with D maybe TRBD2 (6 bases). The V and J ends lost 1 base and 3 bases respectively, with 7 bases between them. The germline V gene encodes CDR1 LNHDA and CDR2 SQIVND (reference sequence). The CDR3 spans 14 residues. Written as DNA, the CDR3 is TGTGCCAGTAGTATAGGCGGGAACTACAATGAGCAGTTCTTC. Protein product: CASSIGGNYNEQFF.

This chain connects TRBV30 to TRBJ1-1; D not resolved. The germline CDR1 and CDR2 sequences are GTSNPN and SVGIG (reference sequence). This CDR3 is 12 amino acids long. V was clipped by 1 base and J by 9 bases, with 12 bases between them. CDR3 sequence (DNA): TGTGCCTGGAGTGGGGAGTTAGGTAAAGCTTTCTTT. It encodes CAWSGELGKAFF.

The chain joins TRBV5-1 to TRBJ2-4; TRBD1 aligns across 9 bases. The CDR3 has 14 residues. Losses at the gene ends were 0 bases for V and 8 bases for J; bases not matched to a gene: 3. CDR1 and CDR2 from the germline V gene are SGHRS and YFSETQ. The CDR3 here is CASSLGQGDDIQYF. The CDR3, as DNA: TGCGCCAGCAGCTTGGGACAGGGGGACGACATTCAGTACTTC. The full variable domain, completed using reference TRBV5-1 and TRBJ2-4, is KAGVTQTPRYLIKTRGQQVTLSCSPISGHRSVSWYQQTPGQGLQFLFEYFSETQRNKGNFPGRFSGRQFSNSRSEMNVSTLELGDSALYLCASSLGQGDDIQYFGAGTRLSVL.